This TCR beta chain was identified in a study of T cells in Graves' hyperthyroidism and ophthalmopathy. Study-wide results and limits: The model anticipated ophthalmopathy a median approximately six months pre-onset. Most thyroid clonotypes expanded above 0.001 appeared in blood too.

The V and J ends lost 8 bases and 2 bases, in that order; junction bases with no gene match: 11. CDR1 SNHLY and CDR2 FYNNEI come from the germline V gene. CDR3 length: 15 amino acids. Amplified TCR beta CDR3 regions derived from RNA transcripts. The HTBI set primed first-round TCR CDR3 RT-PCR. TCRdb ran MiXCR on the multiplex PCR reads and lists one entry per CDR3 protein. Of roughly 350,000 distinct CDR3 sequences in the sample, roughly 15% were seen once. This clonotype was recorded many times. Its antigen is unknown. The rearrangement uses TRBV2 and TRBJ2-7; 8 bases are shared with TRBD1. The sequence was collected from a woman aged 25-40 years with Graves' ophthalmopathy. Source material: blood. CDR3 coding DNA: TGTGCCAGCGGGCCGGGACAGGCGTCACCCTACGAGCAGTACTTC. Its translation: CASGPGQASPYEQYF.